One and the same sample provided the 29 T cell receptor beta chains below, sequenced in a study of vaccination effects on CD4 cells after COVID-19 (dated by TCRdb to 2021 to 2024). The library was generated by the immunoSEQ multiplex PCR assay. In its TCRdb copy, this immuneACCESS table keeps in-frame sequences only and misses some clones. Where compared with another copy, unresolved V genes explain less than half of these, and the others have no known cause. The sample has 57,000 or so clones on record, about 80% of them singletons. Clones ranked in the top ten supply around 1.2% of the sample. Their antigen targets remain unknown. The ViraFEST assay stimulated PBMC with viral peptide pools and then used TCR sequencing to identify antigen-specific CD4+ T cell clonotypes by expansion. After approximately eleven days of culture, CD4+ T cells were isolated with the EasySep CD4+ T cell isolation kit. Each participant got two doses of an mRNA SARS-CoV-2 vaccine, either BNT162b2 or mRNA-1273.

Here the sequenced sample was CD4+ T cells from PBMCs cultured with HCoV-229E spike peptides, taken after COVID-19 vaccination. Taken with the paper, the label for cell subset or site translates to: HCoV-229E spike overlapping peptide pool stimulation. These receptors all stem from a human donor who received a COVID-19 vaccine.

The CDR3 loop reads CATRTGFSYNSPLHF. In DNA form, the CDR3 reads TGTGCCACTCGGACAGGGTTCTCCTATAATTCACCCCTCCACTTT. This rearrangement joins TRBV2 to TRBJ1-6; TRBD1 aligns across 8 bases. Germline CDR1 reads SNHLY; CDR2 reads FYNNEI. J gave up 0 bases and V 10 bases, and 5 bases lay outside the gene matches. The CDR3 runs 15 residues. The full variable domain, with the rest looked up from reference TRBV2 and TRBJ1-6, is EPEVTQTPSHQVTQMGQEVILRCVPISNHLYFYWYRQILGQKVEFLVSFYNNEISEKSEIFDDQFSVERPDGSNFTLKIRSTKLEDSAMYFCATRTGFSYNSPLHFGNGTRLTVT.

This clone came up a few times. The V gene is TRBV4-3, the J gene TRBJ1-6, with D uncertain. Germline lookup yields CDR1 LGHNA and CDR2 YSLEER. V was shortened by 3 bases and J by 0 bases, with 9 bases between the two germline ends. The CDR3 sequence is 16 residues long. The CDR3 spells CASSQDASSYNSPLHF. CDR3 in DNA: TGCGCCAGCAGCCAGGACGCGAGCTCCTATAATTCACCCCTCCACTTT.

The table lists this clone with a few counts. The chain carries TRBV28 and TRBJ1-1; a possible D gene is TRBD1 (5 bases). The CDR3 runs 13 residues. Germline V CDR1 and CDR2: MDHEN, SYDVKM. V was pared by 7 bases and J by 0 bases, with 9 bases between. The CDR3 loop reads CASNRGLNTEAFF. The CDR3 DNA sequence: TGTGCCAGCAATCGGGGGTTGAACACTGAAGCTTTCTTT.

The chain recombines TRBV14 with TRBJ1-3; D remains unclear. The CDR3 extends over 15 amino acids. Germline CDR1 and CDR2: SGHDN and FVKESK. The V and J ends lost 4 bases and 0 bases respectively, with 10 bases between them. The CDR3 nucleotides read TGTGCCAGCAGCCCGCCCCCCTTCTCTGGAAACACCATATATTTT. Translating it yields CASSPPPFSGNTIYF.

This clone was seen a few times. In DNA, the CDR3 is TGTGCCAGCAGTTACTCTTCAGGTAACTACGAGCAGTACGTC. Protein sequence: CASSYSSGNYEQYV. The chain couples TRBV6-5 to TRBJ2-7; D ambiguous. Germline assignment: CDR1 MNHEY and CDR2 SVGAGI. Trimming stripped 0 bases from V and 3 bases from J, with 9 bases between. The CDR3 runs to 14 residues.

The chain carries TRBV9 and TRBJ1-1, with D perhaps matching TRBD1 (5 bases). CDR1 is SGDLS and CDR2 is YYNGEE in the germline V gene. V was clipped by 0 bases and J by 4 bases, with 10 bases between them. The CDR3 totals 14 residues. Here the CDR3 reads CASSVDSGLTEAFF. The CDR3 DNA reads as TGTGCCAGCAGCGTAGATTCGGGGCTCACTGAAGCTTTCTTT.

The J gene is TRBJ1-4, the V gene TRBV27; 8 nucleotides agree with TRBD1. The CDR3 is 13 amino acids. CDR1 MNHEY and CDR2 SMNVEV come from the germline V gene (reference sequence). The ends lost 7 bases at V and 9 bases at J; junction bases unmatched: 7. In DNA form, the CDR3 reads TGTGCCAGCACGGACAGGGAGAGTAAAAAACTGTTTTTT. Amino acids: CASTDRESKKLFF.

The chain joins TRBV4-2 to TRBJ2-3; D ambiguous. Germline assignment: CDR1 LGHNA and CDR2 YNFKEQ. V shed 3 bases and J shed 9 bases, with 7 bases lying between them. The CDR3 sequence is 11 residues long. The CDR3 reads CASSHDRTQYF. In DNA, the CDR3 is TGTGCCAGCAGCCATGATAGGACGCAGTATTTT.

The table lists this clone with a few counts. This chain links TRBV11-1 with TRBJ2-7, with 8 nucleotides matching TRBD1. Germline lookup yields CDR1 SGHAT and CDR2 FQDESV (reference sequence). Trimming removed 6 bases from V and 6 bases from J; junction bases left unmatched: 7. This CDR3 has 13 amino acids. CDR3 sequence (DNA): TGTGCCAGCAGTCGGGACAGGTTAAGCGAGCAGTACGTC. Amino acid sequence: CASSRDRLSEQYV.

Points on this clone: This same CDR3 is encoded by further DNA sequences in the sample. The chain is built from TRBV7-8 and TRBJ2-5, with 7 bases matching TRBD2. With 1 base clipped from V and 4 bases from J, the junction kept 0 bases outside the gene matches. Germline CDR1 is SGHVS and CDR2 is FQNEAQ. This CDR3 comprises 13 residues. CDR3 nucleotides: TGTGCCAGCAGCTTAGAGCGGGGAGAGACCCAGTACTTC. Protein: CASSLERGETQYF.

J is TRBJ1-1 and V is TRBV12-3 or TRBV12-4; D is uncertain. V gave up 6 bases and J gave up 3 bases, with 11 bases separating them. There are 13 residues in the CDR3. CDR3 sequence (DNA): TGTGCCAGCAGCCCAGCGACCCACACTGAAGCTTTCTTT. Its translation is CASSPATHTEAFF.

The chain joins TRBV3-1 (or the pseudogene TRBV3-2) to TRBJ1-6; D is unresolved. V gave up 1 base and J gave up 0 bases, with 7 bases separating them. Germline loops: CDR1 LGHDT, CDR2 YNNKEL (reference sequence). The CDR3 has 16 residues. The CDR3 loop is CASSQGSSSYNSPLHF. In nucleotides, the CDR3 is TGTGCCAGCAGCCAAGGATCGAGCTCCTATAATTCACCCCTCCACTTT.

The chain combines TRBV2 with TRBJ2-4; D gene ambiguous. The CDR3 has 11 residues. V lost 3 bases and J 7 bases, leaving 4 bases between the germline ends. CDR1 and CDR2 from the germline V gene are SNHLY and FYNNEI. CDR3 loop: CASSEGNIQYF. The CDR3 DNA is TGTGCCAGCAGTGAGGGGAACATTCAGTACTTC.

V usage is TRBV7-2 and J usage is TRBJ1-6, with a weak D call TRBD1 (5 bases). The germline V and J ends were trimmed by 1 base and 8 bases, with 15 bases remaining between them. The germline CDR1 and CDR2 sequences are SGHTA and FQGNSA. The CDR3 is made up of 16 amino acids. The CDR3 reads CASSLGGGRIHSPLHF. The CDR3 DNA is TGTGCCAGCAGCTTAGGTGGGGGGAGAATCCATTCACCCCTCCACTTT.

The chain combines TRBV5-1 with TRBJ2-5; 9 nucleotides agree with TRBD2. After removal of 7 bases from V and 3 bases from J, the junction contained 10 bases not matched to a gene. This CDR3 comprises 15 residues. In germline, CDR1 is SGHRS, CDR2 YFSETQ. Here the CDR3 DNA reads TGCGCCAGCGCGCGAAGTTTAGCGGGGGAAGAGACCCAGTACTTC. Its protein product is CASARSLAGEETQYF.

This chain uses TRBV6-5 with TRBJ1-4; D is ambiguous. This CDR3 spans 14 amino acids. V was shortened by 2 bases and J by 3 bases, with 7 bases between the two germline ends. Germline V gives CDR1 MNHEY, CDR2 SVGAGI. The CDR3 loop is CASSYTESNEKLFF. The CDR3 DNA reads as TGTGCCAGCAGTTACACCGAGTCTAATGAAAAACTGTTTTTT.

V and J are TRBV18 and TRBJ1-1; 8 bases match TRBD1. The ends lost 8 bases at V and 4 bases at J; junction bases unmatched: 12. CDR3 length: 15 residues. The germline V gene encodes CDR1 KGHSH and CDR2 LQKENI. The CDR3 nucleotides are TGTGCCAGCCTTCCGCCCGGGACAGGTCTCACTGAAGCTTTCTTT. Its translation: CASLPPGTGLTEAFF. The variable domain in full, completed from reference TRBV18 and TRBJ1-1, reads NAGVMQNPRHLVRRRGQEARLRCSPMKGHSHVYWYRQLPEEGLKFMVYLQKENIIDESGMPKERFSAEFPKEGPSILRIQQVVRGDSAAYFCASLPPGTGLTEAFFGQGTRLTVV.

This clone has only a few counts. This sequence joins TRBV2 and TRBJ2-7, with D perhaps given as TRBD1 or TRBD2 (5 bases each). This CDR3 has 15 residues. Trimming removed 2 bases at V and 9 bases at J, with 20 bases between. Germline assignment: CDR1 SNHLY and CDR2 FYNNEI. The CDR3 DNA reads as TGTGCCAGCAGTGAATGGGACCTTGGGCTGAGCTGGCAGTACGTC. Residues: CASSEWDLGLSWQYV.

V gene TRBV27 combines with J gene TRBJ1-4; 8 bases fit TRBD1. Germline V gene sequence: CDR1 MNHEY, CDR2 SMNVEV (reference sequence). The length of the CDR3 is 13 residues. The J segment lost 5 bases and the V segment lost 7 bases, leaving 3 bases of the junction unmatched. The CDR3 nucleotides read TGTGCCAGCACCGGGACAGGAAATGAAAAACTGTTTTTT. Translating it yields CASTGTGNEKLFF.

In its sample, this clone was seen a few times. V is TRBV12-3 or TRBV12-4 and J is TRBJ1-1; TRBD1 is a possible D gene (5 bases). V lost 5 bases, J lost 7 bases, and 8 bases lay in between. The CDR3 runs to 11 residues. The DNA of the CDR3 is TGTGCCAGCAGTATCAGGGTTGAAGCTTTCTTT. Its protein product is CASSIRVEAFF.

The V and J genes are TRBV7-2 and TRBJ2-3; D is unresolved. The CDR3 contains 13 residues. The V gene's germline CDR1 is SGHTA and CDR2 FQGNSA. The V and J ends lost 7 bases and 2 bases respectively, with 10 bases between them. The chain's CDR3 is CASTYRITDTQYF. DNA of the CDR3: TGTGCCAGCACCTATCGGATCACAGATACGCAGTATTTT.

The chain uses TRBV18 and TRBJ1-1; no firm D call. The CDR3 runs to 14 residues. V was trimmed by 2 bases and J by 1 base, leaving 8 bases between them. The germline CDR1 and CDR2 sequences are KGHSH and LQKENI. DNA of the CDR3: TGTGCCAGCTCACCAAGACTGTCGAACACTGAAGCTTTCTTT. The encoded protein is CASSPRLSNTEAFF.

This chain joins TRBV19 and TRBJ1-5; D not certain. The CDR3 loop spans 15 amino acids. The V and J ends lost 6 bases and 2 bases respectively, with 14 bases between them. Germline V gene data show CDR1 as LNHDA and CDR2 as SQIVND (reference sequence). CDR3 loop: CASRKTRRGNQPQHF. The CDR3 DNA sequence: TGTGCCAGTAGAAAAACACGGCGGGGCAATCAGCCCCAGCATTTT.

The rearrangement joins TRBV5-1 to TRBJ2-3, with 7 bases lining up with TRBD1. The CDR3 has 16 residues. The junction had 4 bases not matched to a gene; V was cut back by 0 bases and J by 0 bases. Germline CDR1 reads SGHRS; CDR2 reads YFSETQ. The CDR3 sequence: CASSLVVQGSTDTQYF. In DNA form, the CDR3 reads TGCGCCAGCAGCTTGGTGGTACAGGGGAGCACAGATACGCAGTATTTT.

This chain links TRBV6-6 with TRBJ1-5; possibly TRBD1 for D (6 bases). The CDR3 contains 14 residues. Germline assignment: CDR1 MNHNY and CDR2 SVGAGI (reference sequence). Between the trimmed V and J ends, which lost 2 bases and 7 bases, there was a span of 12 bases. As DNA, the CDR3 is TGTGCCAGCAGTTACGGAGGCGGGGGCCAGCCCCAGCATTTT. Encoded protein: CASSYGGGGQPQHF.

This chain connects TRBV24-1 to TRBJ2-5, with 7 bases matching TRBD2. V lost 4 bases to trimming and J lost 5 bases; unmatched junction nucleotides: 6. The CDR3 contains 14 residues. Germline V CDR1 and CDR2: KGHDR, SFDVKD. The CDR3 region has the DNA TGTGCCACCAGTGAGCGGGGGAAGGGTGAGACCCAGTACTTC. Protein sequence: CATSERGKGETQYF.

The chain links TRBV7-8 to TRBJ2-2; possible D gene TRBD1, 6 bases. V gave up 5 bases and J gave up 2 bases, with 12 bases separating them. The germline V gene encodes CDR1 SGHVS and CDR2 FQNEAQ. The CDR3 is 15 amino acids. This CDR3 is CASSPTGLNTGELFF. DNA for the CDR3: TGTGCCAGCAGCCCGACAGGCCTTAACACCGGGGAGCTGTTTTTT.

The chain recombines TRBV5-1 with TRBJ2-6, with no clear D. This CDR3 comprises 14 residues. Trimming left V 6 bases short and J 0 bases short, with 7 bases between. Germline CDR1 and CDR2: SGHRS and YFSETQ. The chain's CDR3 is CASTLDSGANVLTF. The CDR3 DNA reads as TGCGCCAGCACTTTAGACTCTGGGGCCAACGTCCTGACTTTC.

This chain joins TRBV3-1 (or the pseudogene TRBV3-2) and TRBJ2-5, with TRBD1 identical over 7 bases. CDR3 length: 14 residues. The trim removed 1 base at V and 3 bases at J, leaving 2 bases unmatched. Per the germline V gene, CDR1 is LGHDT and CDR2 is YNNKEL (reference sequence). CDR3: CASSQGTGEETQYF. The CDR3 bases are TGTGCCAGCAGCCAAGGGACAGGTGAAGAGACCCAGTACTTC.